This T cell receptor (beta chain) emerged from a study of T cell repertoires in cytomegalovirus infection. Using its own MiXCR run on the reads, TCRdb lists one record per CDR3 protein. The data contain approximately 290,000 distinct CDR3 sequences, roughly a quarter of them singletons. The CDR3 contains 15 residues. The germline CDR1 and CDR2 sequences are LNHDA and SQIVND (reference sequence). V dropped 1 base and J dropped 5; count of bases not matched to a gene: 4. General study findings and limits: Identification of carriers of CMV plus the relevant HLA was achieved through cumulative public TCR beta family frequency.

In the case of this clonotype: Its specificity is unknown.

The receptor was derived from a human donor in good health (CMV status not recorded). Some clones in this sample may be carry-over from other donors' samples. The chain is built from TRBV19 and TRBJ2-1; TRBD2 aligns across 8 bases. Sequenced material: PBMCs. CDR3 residues: CASSIGSGRNNEQFF. As DNA, the CDR3 is TGTGCCAGTAGTATAGGGAGCGGGAGAAACAATGAGCAGTTCTTC.